This T cell receptor (beta chain) was recovered during a study of regulatory T cells in long-lasting Graves disease. Study-level results: Study was limited to peripheral blood, excluding thyroid tissue.

This clonotype was found many times. Its antigen is as yet unknown. V lost 5 bases, J lost 4 bases, and 5 bases stayed unmatched. CDR3 length: 15 residues. Germline V CDR1 and CDR2: MDHEN, SYDVKM. Construction of the TCR beta libraries employed iRepertoire HTBI primers in conjunction with Arm-PCR of CDR3 regions. Per the study methods: Detected in the samples were around 59 TRBV and over 11 TRBJ segments. TCRdb recomputed calls from the multiplex PCR reads with MiXCR, one row per CDR3 protein. What appears here as the V and J calls and clone size reflects TCRdb's work, not the paper's. The top ten hold about 29% of the sample, which has a few hundred thousand distinct CDR3 sequences, less than 30% seen once. Time point indicated: persistent/refractory GD, antithyroid drugs over 5 years with positive TRAb. RNA isolated from PBMCs was used to make the TCR library.

This TCR came from a woman aged 40 to 50 with Graves disease. This rearrangement joins TRBV28 to TRBJ2-6; 7 bases match TRBD1. Sequencing used peripheral blood mononuclear cells (PBMCs), obtained when the disease was refractory, from a patient treated with antithyroid drugs. The CDR3: CASSHRGTGANVLTF. CDR3 DNA sequence: TGTGCCAGCAGTCACAGGGGAACAGGGGCCAACGTCCTGACTTTC. The full variable domain, in which reference TRBV28 and TRBJ2-6 provide the parts outside the CDR3, is DVKVTQSSRYLVKRTGEKVFLECVQDMDHENMFWYRQDPGLGLRLIYFSYDVKMKEKGDIPEGYSVSREKKERFSLILESASTNQTSMYLCASSHRGTGANVLTFGAGSRLTVL.